Below, 8 T cell receptor beta chains from the same sample are listed, as sequenced in a study of blood T cell repertoires in COVID-19. Some clones are missing from TCRdb's copy, which holds only in-frame ones; the method was immunoSEQ multiplex PCR. Here the sample spans over 65,000 clones, 90% being singletons. Sequenced input: peripheral blood. The receptor set was obtained from a woman over 75 with acute or convalescent COVID-19.

The chain joins TRBV10-2 to TRBJ2-5; 8 bases agree with TRBD2. Germline CDR1 is WSHSY and CDR2 is SAAADI. The junction had 9 bases not matched to a gene; V was cut back by 2 bases and J by 1 base. This CDR3 has 17 amino acids. The CDR3, as DNA: TGCGCCAGCAGTGAGAAGCGGGGGAGGGTCCTCCAAGAGACCCAGTACTTC. The encoded protein is CASSEKRGRVLQETQYF.

The chain combines TRBV11-1 with TRBJ1-6; D might be TRBD1 (5 bases). This CDR3 is 15 amino acids long. V dropped 5 bases and J dropped 9 bases, with 17 bases sitting between them. The germline V gene has CDR1 SGHAT and CDR2 FQDESV (reference sequence). In DNA, the CDR3 is TGTGCCAGCAGCCCCGGCTTGGGGCGGATTTCACCCCTCCACTTT. Translating gives CASSPGLGRISPLHF.

J is TRBJ1-1 and V is TRBV12-3 or TRBV12-4; D is uncertain. The V gene lost 2 bases and the J gene lost 6 bases, with 7 bases spanning the gap. CDR3 length: 12 amino acids. CDR3 bases: TGTGCCAGCAGTTTAATGGCGGCTGAAGCTTTCTTT. Its protein is CASSLMAAEAFF.

The V gene is TRBV5-1, the J gene TRBJ2-6; 9 positions match TRBD1. There are 18 residues in the CDR3. The V and J ends lost 5 bases and 0 bases, in that order; junction bases with no gene match: 9. Germline lookup yields CDR1 SGHRS and CDR2 YFSETQ. The CDR3 DNA reads TGCGCCAGCAGAACTGGACAGGGGTTACTCTCTGGGGCCAACGTCCTGACTTTC. It specifies CASRTGQGLLSGANVLTF.

CDR3 amino acids: CASTDRGQPQHF. CDR3 in DNA: TGTGCCAGTACCGACAGGGGTCAGCCCCAGCATTTT. The V and J genes are TRBV19 and TRBJ1-5, with 8 bases aligning to TRBD1. Germline V gene data show CDR1 as LNHDA and CDR2 as SQIVND (reference sequence). CDR3 length equals 12 residues. The ends lost 7 bases at V and 6 bases at J; junction bases unmatched: 2. The full variable domain, with the rest looked up from reference TRBV19 and TRBJ1-5, is DGGITQSPKYLFRKEGQNVTLSCEQNLNHDAMYWYRQDPGQGLRLIYYSQIVNDFQKGDIAEGYSVSREKKESFPLTVTSAQKNPTAFYLCASTDRGQPQHFGDGTRLSIL.

The chain couples TRBV7-9 to TRBJ1-1, with TRBD1 as a possible D gene (6 bases). Deletions cut 2 bases from V and 8 bases from J, with 12 bases between. The CDR3 length is 13 residues. Germline assignment: CDR1 SEHNR and CDR2 FQNEAQ (reference sequence). In nucleotides, the CDR3 is TGTGCCAGCAGCTTATCAGGGGATCGAGAAGCTTTCTTT. Protein product: CASSLSGDREAFF.

This chain uses TRBV6-2 or TRBV6-3 with TRBJ2-3, with a tentative D call TRBD1 (6 bases). Germline assignment: CDR1 MNHEY and CDR2 SVGEGT. V gave up 2 bases and J gave up 1 base, with 10 bases separating them. The CDR3 contains 15 residues. The CDR3 reads CASSYVAGGTDTQYF. CDR3 DNA: TGTGCCAGCAGTTACGTGGCAGGGGGCACAGATACGCAGTATTTT.

The chain is built from TRBV5-1 and TRBJ1-6, with unresolved D. Trimming shortened V by 0 bases and J by 6 bases, and 7 bases separated the two germline ends. The length of the CDR3 is 14 residues. The germline V gene encodes CDR1 SGHRS and CDR2 YFSETQ. CDR3 amino acids: CASSLDDINSPLHF. The CDR3 DNA reads TGCGCCAGCAGCTTGGATGACATTAATTCACCCCTCCACTTT.